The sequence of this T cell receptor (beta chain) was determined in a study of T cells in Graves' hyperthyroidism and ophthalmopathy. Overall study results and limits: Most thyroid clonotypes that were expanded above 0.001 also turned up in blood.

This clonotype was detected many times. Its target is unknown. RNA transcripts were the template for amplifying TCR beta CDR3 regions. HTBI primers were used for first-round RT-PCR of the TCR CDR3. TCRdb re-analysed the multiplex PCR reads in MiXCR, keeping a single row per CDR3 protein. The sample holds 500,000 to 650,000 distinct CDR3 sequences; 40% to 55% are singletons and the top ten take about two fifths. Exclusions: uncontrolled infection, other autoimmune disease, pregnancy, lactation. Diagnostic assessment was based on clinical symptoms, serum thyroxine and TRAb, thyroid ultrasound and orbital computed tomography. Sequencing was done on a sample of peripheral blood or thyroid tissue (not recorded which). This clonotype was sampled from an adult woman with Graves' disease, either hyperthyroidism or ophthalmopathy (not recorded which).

The CDR3 sequence is CASSQTPGTGGYGYTF. The CDR3 DNA is TGCGCCAGCAGCCAAACCCCAGGGACAGGGGGGTATGGCTACACCTTC. The rearrangement links TRBV4-1 to TRBJ1-2; 11 bases match TRBD1. V lost 2 bases and J lost 5; bases outside the gene matches: 7. The CDR3 length is 16 residues. Germline V gene lookup returns CDR1 MGHRA and CDR2 YSYEKL.